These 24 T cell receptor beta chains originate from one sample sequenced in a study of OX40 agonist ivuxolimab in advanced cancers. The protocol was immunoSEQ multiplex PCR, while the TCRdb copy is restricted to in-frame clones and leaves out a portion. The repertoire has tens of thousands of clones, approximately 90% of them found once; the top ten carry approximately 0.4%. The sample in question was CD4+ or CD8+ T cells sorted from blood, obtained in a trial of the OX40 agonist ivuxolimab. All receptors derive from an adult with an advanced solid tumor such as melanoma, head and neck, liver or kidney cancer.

This CDR3 reads CASTKGPTVGTEAFF. The CDR3 nucleotides are TGTGCCAGTACCAAGGGGCCCACTGTAGGCACTGAAGCTTTCTTT. The chain joins TRBV19 to TRBJ1-1, with D maybe TRBD1 (5 bases). The germline gives CDR1 LNHDA, CDR2 SQIVND (reference sequence). V was clipped by 7 bases and J by 4 bases, with 19 bases between them. CDR3 length: 15 residues.

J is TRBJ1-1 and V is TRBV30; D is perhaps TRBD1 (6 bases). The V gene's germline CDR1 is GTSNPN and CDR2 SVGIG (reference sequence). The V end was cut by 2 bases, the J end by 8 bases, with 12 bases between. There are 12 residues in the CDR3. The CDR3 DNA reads TGTGCCTGGAGTCGCGATGGGACAGAAGCTTTCTTT. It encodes CAWSRDGTEAFF.

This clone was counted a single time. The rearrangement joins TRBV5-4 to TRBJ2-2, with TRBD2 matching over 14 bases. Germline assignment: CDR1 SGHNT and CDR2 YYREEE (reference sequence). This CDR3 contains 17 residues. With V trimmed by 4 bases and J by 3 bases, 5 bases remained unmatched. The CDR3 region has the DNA TGTGCCAGCAGCAAGGGACTAGCGGGAGCGGACACCGGGGAGCTGTTTTTT. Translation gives CASSKGLAGADTGELFF.

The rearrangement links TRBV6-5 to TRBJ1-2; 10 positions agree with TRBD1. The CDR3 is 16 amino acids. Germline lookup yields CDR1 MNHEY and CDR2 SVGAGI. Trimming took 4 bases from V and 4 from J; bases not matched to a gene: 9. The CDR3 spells CASSSLRTGGSYGYTF. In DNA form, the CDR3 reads TGTGCCAGCAGTTCCCTTCGGACAGGGGGTAGCTATGGCTACACCTTC.

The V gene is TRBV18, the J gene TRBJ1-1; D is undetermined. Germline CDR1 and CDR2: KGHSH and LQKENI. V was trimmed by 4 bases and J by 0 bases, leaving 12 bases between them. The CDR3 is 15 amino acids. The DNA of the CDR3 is TGTGCCAGCTCACAGAGAACCTCATTGAACACTGAAGCTTTCTTT. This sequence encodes CASSQRTSLNTEAFF.

This chain's CDR3 is CASSLVTAGDWQYF. In DNA, the CDR3 is TGTGCCAGCAGCTTAGTGACTGCGGGTGATTGGCAGTATTTT. V gene TRBV11-3 combines with J gene TRBJ2-3, with a weak D call TRBD2 (5 bases). The germline V and J ends were trimmed by 1 base and 11 bases, with 16 bases remaining between them. The CDR3 totals 14 residues. Germline CDR1 SGHNT, CDR2 YENEEA.

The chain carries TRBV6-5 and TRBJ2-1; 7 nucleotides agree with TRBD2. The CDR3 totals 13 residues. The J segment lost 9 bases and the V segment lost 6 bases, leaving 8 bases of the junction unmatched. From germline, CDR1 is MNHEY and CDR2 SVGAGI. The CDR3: CASRLARQFEQFF. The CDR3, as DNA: TGTGCCAGCAGACTAGCGCGGCAATTTGAGCAGTTCTTC.

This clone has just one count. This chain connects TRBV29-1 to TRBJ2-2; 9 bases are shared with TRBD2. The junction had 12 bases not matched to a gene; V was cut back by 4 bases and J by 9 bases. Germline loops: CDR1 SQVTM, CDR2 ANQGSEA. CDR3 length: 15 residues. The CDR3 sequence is CSVVDGTSWGRELFF. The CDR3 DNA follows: TGCAGCGTTGTTGATGGGACTAGCTGGGGTCGGGAGCTGTTTTTT.

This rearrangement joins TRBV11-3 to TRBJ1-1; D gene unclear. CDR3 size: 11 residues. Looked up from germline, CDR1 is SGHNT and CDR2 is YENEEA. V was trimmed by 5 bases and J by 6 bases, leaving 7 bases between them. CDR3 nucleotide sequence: TGTGCCAGCAGCGTGGGCCCTGAAGCTTTCTTT. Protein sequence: CASSVGPEAFF.

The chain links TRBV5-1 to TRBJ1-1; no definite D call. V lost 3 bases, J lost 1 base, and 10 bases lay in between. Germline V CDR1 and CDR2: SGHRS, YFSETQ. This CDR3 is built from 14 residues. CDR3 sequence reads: CASSYEGRNTEAFF. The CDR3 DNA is TGCGCCAGCAGCTATGAGGGTCGGAACACTGAAGCTTTCTTT.

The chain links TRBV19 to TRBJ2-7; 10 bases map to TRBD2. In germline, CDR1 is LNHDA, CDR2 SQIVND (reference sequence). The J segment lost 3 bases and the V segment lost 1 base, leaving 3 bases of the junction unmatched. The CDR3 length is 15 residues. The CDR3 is CASSIGLAGDYEQYF. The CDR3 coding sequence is TGTGCCAGTAGTATAGGCCTAGCGGGGGACTACGAGCAGTACTTC.

The CDR3, as DNA: TGTGCCTGGAATAAAAACACTGAAGCTTTCTTT. As protein: CAWNKNTEAFF. The genes are TRBV30 and TRBJ1-1; no clear D. There are 11 residues in the CDR3. CDR1 and CDR2 (germline): GTSNPN, SVGIG (reference sequence). V shed 4 bases and J shed 2 bases, with 5 bases lying between them.

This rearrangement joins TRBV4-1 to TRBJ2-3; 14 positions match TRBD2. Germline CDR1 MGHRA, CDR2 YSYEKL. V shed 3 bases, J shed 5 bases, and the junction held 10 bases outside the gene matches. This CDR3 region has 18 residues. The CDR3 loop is CASSHYGLAGGKVDTQYF. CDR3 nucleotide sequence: TGCGCCAGCAGCCATTACGGACTAGCGGGAGGAAAGGTAGATACGCAGTATTTT.

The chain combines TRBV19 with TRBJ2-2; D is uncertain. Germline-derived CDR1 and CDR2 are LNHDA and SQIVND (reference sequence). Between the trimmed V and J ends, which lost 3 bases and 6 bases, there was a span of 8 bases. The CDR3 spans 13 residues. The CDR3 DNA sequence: TGTGCCAGTAGTATGGCCATCTCCGGGGAGCTGTTTTTT. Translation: CASSMAISGELFF.

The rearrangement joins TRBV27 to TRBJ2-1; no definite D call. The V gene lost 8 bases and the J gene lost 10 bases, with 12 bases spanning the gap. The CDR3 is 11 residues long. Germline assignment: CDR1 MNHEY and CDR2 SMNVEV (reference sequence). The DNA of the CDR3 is TGTGCCAGCTCCCAATCGGAGGAGCAGTTCTTC. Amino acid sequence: CASSQSEEQFF.

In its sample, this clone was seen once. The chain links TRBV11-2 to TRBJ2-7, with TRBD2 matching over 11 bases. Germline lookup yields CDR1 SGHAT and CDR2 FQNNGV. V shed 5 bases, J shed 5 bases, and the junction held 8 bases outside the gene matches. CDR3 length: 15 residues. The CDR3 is CASSMTATSGNEQYF. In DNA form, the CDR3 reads TGTGCCAGCAGCATGACAGCGACTAGCGGGAACGAGCAGTACTTC.

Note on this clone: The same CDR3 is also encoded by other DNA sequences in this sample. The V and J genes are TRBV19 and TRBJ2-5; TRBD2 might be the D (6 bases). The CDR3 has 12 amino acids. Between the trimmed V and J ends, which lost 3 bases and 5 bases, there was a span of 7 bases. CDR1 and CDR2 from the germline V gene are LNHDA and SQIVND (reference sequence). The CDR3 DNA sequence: TGTGCCAGTAGTATTGGGGGGGAGACCCAGTACTTC. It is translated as CASSIGGETQYF.

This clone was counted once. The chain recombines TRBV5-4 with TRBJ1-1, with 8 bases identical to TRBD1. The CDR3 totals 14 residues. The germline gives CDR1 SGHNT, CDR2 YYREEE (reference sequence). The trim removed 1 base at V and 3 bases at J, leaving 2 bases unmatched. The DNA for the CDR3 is TGTGCCAGCAGCTTGAGACAGGGGTACACTGAAGCTTTCTTT. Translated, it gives CASSLRQGYTEAFF.

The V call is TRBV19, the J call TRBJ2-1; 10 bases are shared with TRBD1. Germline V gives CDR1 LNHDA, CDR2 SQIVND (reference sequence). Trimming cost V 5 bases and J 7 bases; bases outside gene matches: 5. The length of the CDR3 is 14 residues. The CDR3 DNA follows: TGTGCCAGTAGTGTACCGGGACAGGGGAATGAGCAGTTCTTC. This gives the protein CASSVPGQGNEQFF.

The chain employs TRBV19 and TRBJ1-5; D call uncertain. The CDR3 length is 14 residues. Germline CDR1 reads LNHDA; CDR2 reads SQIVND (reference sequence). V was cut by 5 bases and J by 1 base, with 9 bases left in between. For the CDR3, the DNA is TGTGCCAGTAGTCGGACGGGAAGCAATCAGCCCCAGCATTTT. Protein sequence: CASSRTGSNQPQHF.

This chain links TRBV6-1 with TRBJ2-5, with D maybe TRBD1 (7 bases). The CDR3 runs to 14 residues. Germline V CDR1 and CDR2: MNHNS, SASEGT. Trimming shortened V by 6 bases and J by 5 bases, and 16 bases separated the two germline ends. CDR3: CASRRQGGAETQYF. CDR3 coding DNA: TGTGCCAGCAGGAGGCAGGGGGGAGCGGAGACCCAGTACTTC.

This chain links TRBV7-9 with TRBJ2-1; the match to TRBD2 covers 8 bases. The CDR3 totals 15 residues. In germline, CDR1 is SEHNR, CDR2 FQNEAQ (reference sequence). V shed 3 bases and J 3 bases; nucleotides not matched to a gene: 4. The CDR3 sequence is CASSFRTSSYNEQFF. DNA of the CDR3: TGTGCCAGCAGCTTCCGGACTAGCAGCTACAATGAGCAGTTCTTC.

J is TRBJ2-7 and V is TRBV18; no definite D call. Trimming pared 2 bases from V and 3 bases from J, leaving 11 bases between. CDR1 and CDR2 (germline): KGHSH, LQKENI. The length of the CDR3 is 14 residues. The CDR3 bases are TGTGCCAGCTCACCATTTCCCGAGCACTACGAGCAGTACTTC. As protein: CASSPFPEHYEQYF.

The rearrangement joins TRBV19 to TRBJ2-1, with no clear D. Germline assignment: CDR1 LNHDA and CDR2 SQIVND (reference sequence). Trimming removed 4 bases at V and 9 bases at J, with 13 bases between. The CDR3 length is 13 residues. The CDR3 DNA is TGTGCCAGTAGTACGGACGCTTACGGTGAGCAGTTCTTC. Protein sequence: CASSTDAYGEQFF.